Following are 24 T cell receptor beta chains from one sample sequenced in a study of CD8+ T cells in alopecia areata. After isolation, RNA underwent reverse transcription to generate cDNA as the sequencing template. The table came from immunoSEQ multiplex PCR; TCRdb's copy has only in-frame clones and leaves some out. The table has 200,000 to 250,000 clones, roughly two thirds seen once. Source: CD4+ T cells sorted from blood, taken at week 0. These receptors originate from a human donor with alopecia areata.

The rearrangement links TRBV9 to TRBJ1-1; D is possibly TRBD1 (5 bases). Trimming took off 1 base at V and 3 bases at J, with 7 bases between the two ends. Germline V gene sequence: CDR1 SGDLS, CDR2 YYNGEE. CDR3 length: 13 residues. For the CDR3, the DNA is TGTGCCAGCAGCGTACCGGGGGACACTGAAGCTTTCTTT. It yields the protein CASSVPGDTEAFF.

The V gene is TRBV5-1, the J gene TRBJ2-3, with TRBD1 as a possible D gene (6 bases). The CDR3 is 14 amino acids. The germline V gene has CDR1 SGHRS and CDR2 YFSETQ. Trimming pared 0 bases from V and 1 base from J, leaving 6 bases between. CDR3 residues: CASSLGGRTDTQYF. CDR3 coding DNA: TGCGCCAGCAGCTTGGGGGGGCGCACAGATACGCAGTATTTT.

This clone has just a few counts. This sequence joins TRBV4-2 and TRBJ2-6, with D maybe TRBD1 (6 bases). The CDR3 contains 16 residues. Looked up from germline, CDR1 is LGHNA and CDR2 is YNFKEQ. Deletions cut 0 bases from V and 2 bases from J, with 8 bases between. The CDR3 sequence is CASSQDQGTGANVLTF. The CDR3 region has the DNA TGTGCCAGCAGCCAAGATCAGGGGACTGGGGCCAACGTCCTGACTTTC.

This chain joins TRBV4-3 and TRBJ1-2; tentative D call: TRBD1 (6 bases). This CDR3 is built from 16 residues. Trimming removed 3 bases from V and 6 bases from J, with 20 bases in between. Germline CDR1 reads LGHNA; CDR2 reads YSLEER. Here the CDR3 DNA reads TGCGCCAGCAGCCAGTCAAGTGGCAGGGAGGGGGATGGCTACACCTTC. This encodes CASSQSSGREGDGYTF.

This clone turned up a few times. The chain uses TRBV20-1 and TRBJ1-1; D gene ambiguous. Per the germline V gene, CDR1 is DFQATT and CDR2 is SNEGSKA (reference sequence). The CDR3 is 11 amino acids. V was shortened by 7 bases and J by 11 bases, with 17 bases between the two germline ends. The CDR3 bases are TGCAGTGTATCCCTGACCCCGAGGGCTTTCTTT. Its translation: CSVSLTPRAFF.

The CDR3 DNA reads TGTGCCACCAGCAGCCGGGGGAGCTCCTATAATTCACCCCTCCACTTT. It is translated as CATSSRGSSYNSPLHF. The chain uses TRBV15 and TRBJ1-6, with D tentatively TRBD1 (5 bases). Germline values: CDR1 LNHNV, CDR2 YYDKDF (reference sequence). V was cut by 3 bases and J by 0 bases, with 9 bases left in between. CDR3 size: 16 residues.

The chain recombines TRBV6-5 with TRBJ2-5; no clear D. The germline CDR1 and CDR2 sequences are MNHEY and SVGAGI. The V end lost 4 bases, the J end lost 5 bases, and 8 bases lay between the germline ends. This CDR3 spans 12 amino acids. In DNA, the CDR3 is TGTGCCAGCAGTTCTCAGAGGGAGACCCAGTACTTC. This gives the protein CASSSQRETQYF.

The chain joins TRBV29-1 to TRBJ1-1; 7 bases map to TRBD1. The germline CDR1 and CDR2 sequences are SQVTM and ANQGSEA. The CDR3 covers 14 residues. J gave up 4 bases and V 2 bases, and 7 bases lay outside the gene matches. CDR3 bases: TGCAGCGTTGAACCCCGACAGGGCGGCACTGAAGCTTTCTTT. Translating it yields CSVEPRQGGTEAFF. The complete variable domain, with remaining parts taken from reference TRBV29-1 and TRBJ1-1, reads SAVISQKPSRDICQRGTSLTIQCQVDSQVTMMFWYRQQPGQSLTLIATANQGSEATYESGFVIDKFPISRPNLTFSTLTVSNMSPEDSSIYLCSVEPRQGGTEAFFGQGTRLTVV.

This chain connects TRBV4-2 to TRBJ1-6, with TRBD1 identical over 8 bases. The CDR3 sequence is 15 residues long. In germline, CDR1 is LGHNA, CDR2 YNFKEQ. The trim removed 1 base at V and 10 bases at J, leaving 6 bases unmatched. The CDR3 reads CASSQVSRGQSPLHF. The CDR3, as DNA: TGTGCCAGCAGCCAAGTGTCCAGGGGGCAATCACCCCTCCACTTT.

V gene TRBV7-2 combines with J gene TRBJ2-3; a weak D match, TRBD1 (6 bases). V lost 7 bases and J lost 2, with 13 bases in between. The CDR3 covers 14 residues. Per the germline V gene, CDR1 is SGHTA and CDR2 is FQGNSA. The CDR3 loop reads CASNIQGLTDTQYF. DNA for the CDR3: TGTGCCAGCAACATTCAGGGGCTCACAGATACGCAGTATTTT.

This chain connects TRBV4-1 to TRBJ2-2, with D uncertain. Looked up from germline, CDR1 is MGHRA and CDR2 is YSYEKL. This CDR3 comprises 14 residues. The V gene lost 4 bases and the J gene lost 6 bases, with 12 bases spanning the gap. Here the CDR3 reads CASSPRLGAGELFF. The CDR3 DNA follows: TGCGCCAGCAGCCCCCGGCTTGGGGCCGGGGAGCTGTTTTTT.

This clone turned up a few times. This chain joins TRBV21-1 and TRBJ2-5; TRBD2 is the table's D call, not checked against the DNA. TRBV21-1 is a documented pseudogene. The CDR3 is 16 residues long. The CDR3 protein is CASSVRRLARWETQYF. The CDR3 DNA sequence: TGTGCCAGCAGCGTTAGGAGGCTAGCGAGGTGGGAGACCCAGTACTTC.

This sequence joins TRBV4-1 and TRBJ1-6; TRBD1 agrees at 8 bases. The CDR3 covers 19 residues. Germline V lookup: CDR1 MGHRA, CDR2 YSYEKL. With 5 bases clipped from V and 1 base from J, the junction kept 13 bases outside the gene matches. Here the CDR3 reads CASSSTGGIGRSYNSPLHF. CDR3 nucleotide sequence: TGCGCCAGCAGCTCCACAGGGGGGATAGGAAGGTCCTATAATTCACCCCTCCACTTT.

The V call is TRBV30, the J call TRBJ2-2; D might be TRBD2 (6 bases). Germline CDR1 is GTSNPN and CDR2 is SVGIG (reference sequence). Between the trimmed V and J ends, which lost 5 bases and 4 bases, there was a span of 17 bases. The CDR3 runs 15 residues. CDR3 sequence reads: CAWDYMGGVTGELFF. CDR3 coding DNA: TGTGCCTGGGATTACATGGGAGGCGTCACCGGGGAGCTGTTTTTT.

The V call is TRBV29-1, the J call TRBJ2-4; D may be TRBD2 (5 bases). This CDR3 comprises 14 residues. V dropped 6 bases and J dropped 0 bases, with 12 bases sitting between them. From germline, CDR1 is SQVTM and CDR2 ANQGSEA. In DNA form, the CDR3 reads TGCAGCGTCCACGGTGGACTAGCCAAAAACATTCAGTACTTC. It specifies CSVHGGLAKNIQYF.

This sequence joins TRBV9 and TRBJ1-4; D gene unclear. This CDR3 contains 14 residues. Trimming took 0 bases from V and 4 from J, leaving 7 bases between them. Germline V gene lookup returns CDR1 SGDLS and CDR2 YYNGEE. CDR3 amino acids: CASSVGQNNEKLFF. The CDR3 DNA reads TGTGCCAGCAGCGTAGGGCAGAATAATGAAAAACTGTTTTTT.

This clone has a handful of counts. V gene TRBV2 combines with J gene TRBJ2-5; D might be TRBD1 or TRBD2, each matching 6 bases. V lost 8 bases and J lost 6, with 19 bases in between. This CDR3 region has 14 residues. CDR1 SNHLY and CDR2 FYNNEI come from the germline V gene. The CDR3 protein is CASSLERGRKTQYF. CDR3 nucleotides: TGTGCCAGCTCCCTGGAACGGGGGCGAAAGACCCAGTACTTC.

This clone was seen a few times. The V and J genes are TRBV18 and TRBJ2-7; a possible D gene is TRBD1 (5 bases). The CDR3 has 13 residues. Between the trimmed V and J ends, which lost 1 base and 3 bases, there was a span of 7 bases. The germline CDR1 and CDR2 sequences are KGHSH and LQKENI. Here the CDR3 DNA reads TGTGCCAGCTCACCACGCAGGGTCTACGAGCAGTACTTC. As protein: CASSPRRVYEQYF. Full variable domain (missing parts from reference TRBV18 and TRBJ2-7): NAGVMQNPRHLVRRRGQEARLRCSPMKGHSHVYWYRQLPEEGLKFMVYLQKENIIDESGMPKERFSAEFPKEGPSILRIQQVVRGDSAAYFCASSPRRVYEQYFGPGTRLTVT.

The V and J genes are TRBV15 and TRBJ2-4; D is perhaps TRBD1 (5 bases). With 0 bases removed from V and 7 bases from J, the gap between germline ends came to 13 bases. CDR1 LNHNV and CDR2 YYDKDF come from the germline V gene (reference sequence). This CDR3 contains 15 residues. The CDR3 sequence: CATSRDSAGWNIQYF. The CDR3 DNA reads as TGTGCCACCAGCAGAGATTCGGCAGGGTGGAACATTCAGTACTTC.

The V and J genes are TRBV7-9 and TRBJ2-7, with a possible D match to TRBD1 (5 bases). Deletions cut 3 bases from V and 3 bases from J, with 12 bases between. CDR1 is SEHNR and CDR2 is FQNEAQ in the germline V gene (reference sequence). The CDR3 length is 14 residues. CDR3 nucleotides: TGTGCCAGCAGCTTGGGCCAGGGTAACTACGAGCAGTACTTC. This encodes CASSLGQGNYEQYF.

With respect to this clone: The sample carries other DNA sequences with the same CDR3. The chain uses TRBV10-3 and TRBJ1-2; no reliable D call. CDR3 size: 12 residues. Germline values: CDR1 ENHRY, CDR2 SYGVKD. With 4 bases removed from V and 2 bases from J, the gap between germline ends came to 5 bases. This CDR3 is CAISGGNYGYTF. CDR3 DNA sequence: TGTGCCATCAGTGGAGGGAACTATGGCTACACCTTC.

This clone was counted a few times. Distinct nucleotide sequences in the sample also encode this CDR3. The CDR3 loop reads CASSQGNSPLHF. CDR3 nucleotide sequence: TGTGCCAGCAGTCAGGGTAATTCACCCCTCCACTTT. The genes are TRBV6-6 and TRBJ1-6; tentatively, D is TRBD1 (5 bases). Germline lookup yields CDR1 MNHNY and CDR2 SVGAGI (reference sequence). V lost 5 bases and J 6 bases, leaving 5 bases between the germline ends. The CDR3 covers 12 residues.

The chain is built from TRBV30 and TRBJ2-7, with D perhaps TRBD1 or TRBD2 (5 bases each). Trimming removed 2 bases at V and 0 bases at J, with 14 bases between. The CDR3 covers 15 residues. Germline loops: CDR1 GTSNPN, CDR2 SVGIG (reference sequence). CDR3 DNA sequence: TGTGCCTGGAGTACCGGGACCAAGAGCTCCTACGAGCAGTACTTC. Its protein is CAWSTGTKSSYEQYF.

The rearrangement joins TRBV7-6 to TRBJ2-1, with D perhaps given as TRBD1 or TRBD2 (6 bases each). This CDR3 contains 16 residues. CDR1 SGHVS and CDR2 FNYEAQ come from the germline V gene. V gave up 5 bases and J gave up 1 base, with 15 bases separating them. The CDR3 loop reads CASSLLTRGSYNEQFF. CDR3 in DNA: TGTGCCAGCAGCCTCCTGACTAGGGGGTCCTACAATGAGCAGTTCTTC.